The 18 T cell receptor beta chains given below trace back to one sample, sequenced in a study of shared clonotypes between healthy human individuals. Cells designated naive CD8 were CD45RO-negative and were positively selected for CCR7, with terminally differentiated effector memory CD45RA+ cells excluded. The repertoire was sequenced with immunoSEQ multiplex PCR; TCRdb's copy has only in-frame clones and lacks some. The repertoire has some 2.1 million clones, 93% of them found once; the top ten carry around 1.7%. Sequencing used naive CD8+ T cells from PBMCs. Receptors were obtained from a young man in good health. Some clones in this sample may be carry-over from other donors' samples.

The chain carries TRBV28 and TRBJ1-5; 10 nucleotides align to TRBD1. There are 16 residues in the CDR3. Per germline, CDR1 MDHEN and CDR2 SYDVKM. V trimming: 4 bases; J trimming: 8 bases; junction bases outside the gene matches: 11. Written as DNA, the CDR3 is TGTGCCAGCAGTTACGTGGGACAGGGGCTAAGGGAGCCCCAGCATTTT. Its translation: CASSYVGQGLREPQHF. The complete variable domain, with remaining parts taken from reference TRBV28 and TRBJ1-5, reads DVKVTQSSRYLVKRTGEKVFLECVQDMDHENMFWYRQDPGLGLRLIYFSYDVKMKEKGDIPEGYSVSREKKERFSLILESASTNQTSMYLCASSYVGQGLREPQHFGDGTRLSIL.

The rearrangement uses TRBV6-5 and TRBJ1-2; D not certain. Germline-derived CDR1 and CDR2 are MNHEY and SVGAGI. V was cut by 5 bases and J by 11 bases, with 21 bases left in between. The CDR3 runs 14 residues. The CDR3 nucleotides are TGTGCCAGCAGTGAAACGGGTGGAGGGCTTGGTTACACCTTC. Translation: CASSETGGGLGYTF.

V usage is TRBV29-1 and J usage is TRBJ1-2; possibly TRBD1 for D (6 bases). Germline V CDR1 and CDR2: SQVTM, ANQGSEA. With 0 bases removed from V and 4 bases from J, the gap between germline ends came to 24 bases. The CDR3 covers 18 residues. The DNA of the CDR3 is TGCAGCGTTGAAGATCTTACCGGGAAAAGGGGCAGGGGCTATGGCTACACCTTC. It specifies CSVEDLTGKRGRGYGYTF.

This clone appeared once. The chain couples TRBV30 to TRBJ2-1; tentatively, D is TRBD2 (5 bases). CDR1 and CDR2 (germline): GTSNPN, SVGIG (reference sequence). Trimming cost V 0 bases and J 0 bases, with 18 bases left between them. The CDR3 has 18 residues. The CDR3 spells CAWSVRFGIVVSYNEQFF. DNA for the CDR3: TGTGCCTGGAGTGTACGGTTCGGGATAGTCGTCTCCTACAATGAGCAGTTCTTC.

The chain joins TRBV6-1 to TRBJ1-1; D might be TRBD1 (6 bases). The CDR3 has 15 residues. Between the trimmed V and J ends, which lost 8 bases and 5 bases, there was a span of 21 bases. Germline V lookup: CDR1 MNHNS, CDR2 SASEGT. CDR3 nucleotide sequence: TGTGCCAGCGCAAAGTCCGGGGGGCCGAATACTGAAGCTTTCTTT. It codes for CASAKSGGPNTEAFF.

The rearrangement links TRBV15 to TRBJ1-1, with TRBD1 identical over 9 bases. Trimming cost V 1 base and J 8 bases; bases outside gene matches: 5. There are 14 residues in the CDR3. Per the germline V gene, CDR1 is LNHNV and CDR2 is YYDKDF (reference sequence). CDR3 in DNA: TGTGCCACCAGCAGAGTACAGGGGGCAGGGGAAGCTTTCTTT. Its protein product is CATSRVQGAGEAFF.

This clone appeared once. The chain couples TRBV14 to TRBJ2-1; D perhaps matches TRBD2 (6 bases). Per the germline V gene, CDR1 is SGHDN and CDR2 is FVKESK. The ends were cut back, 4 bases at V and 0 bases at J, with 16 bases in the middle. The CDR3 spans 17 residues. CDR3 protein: CASSPRTGGSSYNEQFF. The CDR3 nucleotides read TGTGCCAGCAGCCCCCGGACCGGAGGGAGCTCCTACAATGAGCAGTTCTTC.

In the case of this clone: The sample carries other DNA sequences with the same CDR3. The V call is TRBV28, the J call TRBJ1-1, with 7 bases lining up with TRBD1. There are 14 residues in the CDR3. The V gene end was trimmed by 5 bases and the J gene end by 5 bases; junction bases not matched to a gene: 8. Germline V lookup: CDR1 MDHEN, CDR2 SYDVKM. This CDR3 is CASSPPEGATEAFF. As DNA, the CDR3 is TGTGCCAGCAGTCCCCCGGAGGGGGCGACTGAAGCTTTCTTT.

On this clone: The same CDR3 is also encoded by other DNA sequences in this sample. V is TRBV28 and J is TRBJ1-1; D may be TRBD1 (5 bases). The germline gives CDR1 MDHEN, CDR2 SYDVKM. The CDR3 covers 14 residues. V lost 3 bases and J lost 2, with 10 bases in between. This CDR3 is CASSFRGPNTEAFF. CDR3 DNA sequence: TGTGCCAGCAGTTTTAGGGGCCCAAACACTGAAGCTTTCTTT.

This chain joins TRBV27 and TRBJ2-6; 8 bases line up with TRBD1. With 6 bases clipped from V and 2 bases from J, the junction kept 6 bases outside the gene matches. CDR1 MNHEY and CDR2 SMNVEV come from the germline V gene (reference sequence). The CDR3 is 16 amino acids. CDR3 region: CASRETGVTGANVLTF. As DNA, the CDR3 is TGTGCCAGCAGAGAGACAGGGGTTACTGGGGCCAACGTCCTGACTTTC. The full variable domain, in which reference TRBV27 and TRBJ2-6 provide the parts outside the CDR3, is EAQVTQNPRYLITVTGKKLTVTCSQNMNHEYMSWYRQDPGLGLRQIYYSMNVEVTDKGDVPEGYKVSRKEKRNFPLILESPSPNQTSLYFCASRETGVTGANVLTFGAGSRLTVL.

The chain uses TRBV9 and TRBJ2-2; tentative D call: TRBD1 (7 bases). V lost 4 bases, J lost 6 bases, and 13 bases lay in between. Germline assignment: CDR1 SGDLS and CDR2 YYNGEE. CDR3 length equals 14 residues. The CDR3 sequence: CASSLGGTAGELFF. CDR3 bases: TGTGCCAGCAGCCTAGGGGGGACAGCCGGGGAGCTGTTTTTT.

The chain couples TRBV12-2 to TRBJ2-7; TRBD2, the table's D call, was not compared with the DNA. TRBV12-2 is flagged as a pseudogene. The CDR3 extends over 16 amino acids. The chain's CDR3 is CASRPTLIGADYEQYF. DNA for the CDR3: TGTGCAAGTCGCCCCACATTAATAGGAGCGGACTACGAGCAGTACTTC.

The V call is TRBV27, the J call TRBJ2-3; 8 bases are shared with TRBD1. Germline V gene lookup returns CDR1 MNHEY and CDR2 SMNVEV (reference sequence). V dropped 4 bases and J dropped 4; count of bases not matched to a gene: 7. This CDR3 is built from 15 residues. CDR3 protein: CASSSYRGNADTQYF. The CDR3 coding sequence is TGTGCCAGCAGTTCCTACAGGGGGAACGCAGATACGCAGTATTTT.

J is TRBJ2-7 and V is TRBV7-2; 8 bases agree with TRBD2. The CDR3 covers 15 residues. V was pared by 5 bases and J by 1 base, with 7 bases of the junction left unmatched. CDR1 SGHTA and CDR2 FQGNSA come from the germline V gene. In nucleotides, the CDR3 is TGTGCCAGCAGCCAAGGGAGCGGGAGTTCCTACGAGCAGTACTTC. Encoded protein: CASSQGSGSSYEQYF.

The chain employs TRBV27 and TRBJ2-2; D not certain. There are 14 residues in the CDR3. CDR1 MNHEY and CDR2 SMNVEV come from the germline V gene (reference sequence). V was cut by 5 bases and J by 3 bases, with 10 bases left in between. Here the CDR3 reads CASSPRIYTGELFF. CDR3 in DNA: TGTGCCAGCAGTCCCCGGATTTACACCGGGGAGCTGTTTTTT.

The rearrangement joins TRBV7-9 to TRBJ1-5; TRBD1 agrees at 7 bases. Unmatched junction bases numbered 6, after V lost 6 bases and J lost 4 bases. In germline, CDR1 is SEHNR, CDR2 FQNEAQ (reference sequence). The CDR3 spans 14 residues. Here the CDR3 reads CASSRQGENQPQHF. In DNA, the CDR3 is TGTGCCAGCAGTAGACAGGGAGAAAATCAGCCCCAGCATTTT.

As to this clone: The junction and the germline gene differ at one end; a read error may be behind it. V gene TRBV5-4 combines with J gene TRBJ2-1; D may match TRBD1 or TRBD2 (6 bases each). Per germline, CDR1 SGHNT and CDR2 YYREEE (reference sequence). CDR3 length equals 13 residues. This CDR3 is CASTLGGLNEQFF. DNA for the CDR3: TGTGCCAGCACCTTGGGGGGCCTCAATGAGCAGTTCTTC.

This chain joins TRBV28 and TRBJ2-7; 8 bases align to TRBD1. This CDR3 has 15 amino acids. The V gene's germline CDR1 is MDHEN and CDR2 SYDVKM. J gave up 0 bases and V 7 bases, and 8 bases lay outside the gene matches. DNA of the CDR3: TGTGCCAGCATCGACCCCGGGACAGGCTCCTACGAGCAGTACTTC. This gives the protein CASIDPGTGSYEQYF.